The TCR beta chain described here comes from a study of T cell repertoires in cytomegalovirus infection. A single record per CDR3 protein comes from TCRdb applying MiXCR to the reads. The repertoire holds some 180,000 distinct CDR3 sequences, with 17% as singletons. Germline assignment: CDR1 LNHDA and CDR2 SQIVND (reference sequence). The CDR3 totals 16 residues. V dropped 7 bases and J dropped 4; count of bases not matched to a gene: 12. The source of this sequence is a human donor in good health (CMV status not recorded). Some clones in this sample may be carry-over from other donors' samples. V and J are TRBV19 and TRBJ1-1; 10 bases are shared with TRBD1. Sequenced: CD8+ T cells from PBMCs. CDR3: CASIIDRGPRGTEAFF. The CDR3 DNA reads TGTGCCAGTATCATCGACAGGGGGCCTAGGGGCACTGAAGCTTTCTTT. Drawing the rest from reference TRBV19 and TRBJ1-1, the complete variable domain is DGGITQSPKYLFRKEGQNVTLSCEQNLNHDAMYWYRQDPGQGLRLIYYSQIVNDFQKGDIAEGYSVSREKKESFPLTVTSAQKNPTAFYLCASIIDRGPRGTEAFFGQGTRLTVV.